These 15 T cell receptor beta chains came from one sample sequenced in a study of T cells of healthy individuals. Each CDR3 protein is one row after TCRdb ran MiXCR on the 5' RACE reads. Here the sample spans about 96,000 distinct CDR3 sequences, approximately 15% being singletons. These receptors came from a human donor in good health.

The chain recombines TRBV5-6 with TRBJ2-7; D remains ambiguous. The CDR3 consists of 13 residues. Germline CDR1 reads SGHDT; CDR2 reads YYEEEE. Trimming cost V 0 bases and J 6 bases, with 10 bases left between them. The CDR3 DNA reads TGTGCCAGCAGCTTGGATCGCCGGAGCGAGCAGTACTTC. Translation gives CASSLDRRSEQYF.

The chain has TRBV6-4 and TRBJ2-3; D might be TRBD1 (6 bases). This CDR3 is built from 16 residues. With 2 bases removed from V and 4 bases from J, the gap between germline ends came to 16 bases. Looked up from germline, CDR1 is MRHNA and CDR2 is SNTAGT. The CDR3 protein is CASSDGTHQGSDTQYF. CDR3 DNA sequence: TGTGCCAGCAGTGACGGGACACACCAGGGGTCAGATACGCAGTATTTT.

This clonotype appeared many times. CDR3 in DNA: TGTGCCAGCAGCTCCTCCTATAATTCACCCCTCCACTTT. Its protein is CASSSSYNSPLHF. J is TRBJ1-6 and V is TRBV7-2, with no clear D. Germline CDR1 and CDR2: SGHTA and FQGNSA. The CDR3 has 13 amino acids. Trimming pared 4 bases from V and 0 bases from J, leaving 1 base between. The full variable domain, in which reference TRBV7-2 and TRBJ1-6 provide the parts outside the CDR3, is GAGVSQSPSNKVTEKGKDVELRCDPISGHTALYWYRQSLGQGLEFLIYFQGNSAPDKSGLPSDRFSAERTGGSVSTLTIQRTQQEDSAVYLCASSSSYNSPLHFGNGTRLTVT.

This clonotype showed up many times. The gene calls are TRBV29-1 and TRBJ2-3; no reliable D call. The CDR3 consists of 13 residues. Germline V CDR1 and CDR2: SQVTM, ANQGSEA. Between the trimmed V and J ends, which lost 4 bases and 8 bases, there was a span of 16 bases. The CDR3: CSVVLEYRATQYF. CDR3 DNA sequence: TGCAGCGTTGTTCTGGAATACCGGGCTACGCAGTATTTT.

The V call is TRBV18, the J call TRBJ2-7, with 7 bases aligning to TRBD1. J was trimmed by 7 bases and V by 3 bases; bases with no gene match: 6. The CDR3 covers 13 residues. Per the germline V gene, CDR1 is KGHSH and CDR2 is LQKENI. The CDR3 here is CASSPGTAFEQYF. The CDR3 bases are TGTGCCAGCTCACCCGGGACAGCCTTTGAGCAGTACTTC.

CDR3 bases: TGTGCCAGCAGTTTTGGTTCGAGGGATGAGCAGTTCTTC. Translating gives CASSFGSRDEQFF. This sequence joins TRBV12-3 or TRBV12-4 and TRBJ2-1, with D perhaps TRBD2 (5 bases). With 3 bases removed from V and 8 bases from J, the gap between germline ends came to 11 bases. This CDR3 region has 13 residues.

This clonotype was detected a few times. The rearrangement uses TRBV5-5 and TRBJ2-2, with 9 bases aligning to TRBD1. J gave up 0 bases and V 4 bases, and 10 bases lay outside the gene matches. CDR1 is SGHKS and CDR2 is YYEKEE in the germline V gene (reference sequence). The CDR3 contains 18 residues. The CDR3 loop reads CASSTSGTGWANTGELFF. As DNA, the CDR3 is TGTGCCAGCAGCACTTCCGGGACAGGGTGGGCGAACACCGGGGAGCTGTTTTTT.

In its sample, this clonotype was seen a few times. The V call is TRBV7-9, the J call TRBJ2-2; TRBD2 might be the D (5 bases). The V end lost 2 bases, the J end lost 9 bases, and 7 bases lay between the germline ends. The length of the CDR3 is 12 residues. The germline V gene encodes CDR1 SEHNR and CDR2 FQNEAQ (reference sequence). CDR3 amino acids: CASSLHGRELFF. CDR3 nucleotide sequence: TGTGCCAGCAGCTTACACGGGAGGGAGCTGTTTTTT.

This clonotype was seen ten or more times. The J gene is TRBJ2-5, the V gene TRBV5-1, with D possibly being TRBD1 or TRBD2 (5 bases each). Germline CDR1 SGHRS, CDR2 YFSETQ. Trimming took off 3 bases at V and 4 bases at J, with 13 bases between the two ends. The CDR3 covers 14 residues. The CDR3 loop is CASSSGPGLETQYF. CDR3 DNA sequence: TGCGCCAGCAGCTCGGGGCCGGGGTTAGAGACCCAGTACTTC.

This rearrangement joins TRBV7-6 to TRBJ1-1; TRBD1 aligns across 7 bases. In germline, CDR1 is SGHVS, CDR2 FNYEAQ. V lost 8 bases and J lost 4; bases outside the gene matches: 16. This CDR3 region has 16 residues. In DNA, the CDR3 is TGTGCCAGCTCCGGGGGACAGACCTCCCTGGGCACTGAAGCTTTCTTT. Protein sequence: CASSGGQTSLGTEAFF.

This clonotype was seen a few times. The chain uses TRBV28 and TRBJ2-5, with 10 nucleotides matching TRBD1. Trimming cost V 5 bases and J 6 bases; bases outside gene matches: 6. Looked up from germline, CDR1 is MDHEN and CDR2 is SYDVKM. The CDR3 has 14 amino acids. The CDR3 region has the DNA TGTGCCAGCAGTCCTCCGGGACAGGGGAAGACCCAGTACTTC. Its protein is CASSPPGQGKTQYF.

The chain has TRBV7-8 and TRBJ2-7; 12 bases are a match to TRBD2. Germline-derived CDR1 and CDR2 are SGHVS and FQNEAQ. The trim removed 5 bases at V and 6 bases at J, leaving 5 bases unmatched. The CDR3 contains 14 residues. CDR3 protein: CASSLGLAGSEQYF. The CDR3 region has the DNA TGTGCCAGCAGCCTAGGACTAGCGGGGAGCGAGCAGTACTTC.

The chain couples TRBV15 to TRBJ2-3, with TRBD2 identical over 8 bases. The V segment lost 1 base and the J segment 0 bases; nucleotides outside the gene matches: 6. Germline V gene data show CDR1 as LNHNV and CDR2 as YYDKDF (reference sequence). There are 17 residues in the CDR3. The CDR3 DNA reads TGTGCCACCAGCAGAGCTTCGGCGGGGGGTAGCACAGATACGCAGTATTTT. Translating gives CATSRASAGGSTDTQYF.

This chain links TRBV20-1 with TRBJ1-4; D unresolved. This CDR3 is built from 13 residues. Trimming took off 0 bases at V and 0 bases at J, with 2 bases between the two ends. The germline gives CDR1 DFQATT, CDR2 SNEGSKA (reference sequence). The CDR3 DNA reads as TGCAGTGCTAGAGACGCAACTAATGAAAAACTGTTTTTT. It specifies CSARDATNEKLFF.

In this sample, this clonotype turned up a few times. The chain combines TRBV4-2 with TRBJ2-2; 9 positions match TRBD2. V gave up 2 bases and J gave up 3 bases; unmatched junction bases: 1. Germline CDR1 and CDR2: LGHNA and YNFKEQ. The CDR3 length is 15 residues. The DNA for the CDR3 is TGTGCCAGCAGCCAAATAGCGGGAGACACCGGGGAGCTGTTTTTT. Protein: CASSQIAGDTGELFF.